A single sample is the source of the 10 T cell receptor beta chains below, sequenced in a study of CD8 T cells in ankylosing spondylitis. General study findings and limits: Within ankylosing spondylitis blood, a TCR beta motif made up of eight or nine highly homologous variants appeared to be characteristic.

TCRdb re-derived calls from the 5' RACE reads in MiXCR, one entry per CDR3 protein. The data hold 470,000 or so distinct CDR3 sequences, with about 24% observed a single time. For these receptors, no antigen is known. The material sequenced was blood, either unsorted or a sorted T cell fraction (not recorded which). Source of these receptors: a male donor with ankylosing spondylitis.

This clonotype has only a few counts. The chain combines TRBV3-1 with TRBJ1-1; a weak D match, TRBD1 (5 bases). The V end lost 1 base, the J end lost 10 bases, and 13 bases lay between the germline ends. This CDR3 comprises 13 residues. Germline-derived CDR1 and CDR2 are LGHDT and YNNKEL (reference sequence). Here the CDR3 DNA reads TGTGCCAGCAGCCAAGGGGGGACGGTGATAGCTTTCTTT. Its protein is CASSQGGTVIAFF.

The chain couples TRBV21-1 to TRBJ2-7; the listed D gene, TRBD1, was not tested against the DNA. TRBV21-1 is a pseudogene. CDR3 length equals 16 residues. The CDR3 DNA is TGTGCCAGCAGCAAAGTACCACGGGTACAGACCTACGAGCAGTACTTC. Translating gives CASSKVPRVQTYEQYF.

This clonotype was detected a few times. V gene TRBV12-3 or TRBV12-4 combines with J gene TRBJ2-1, with TRBD2 matching over 12 bases. Losses at the gene ends were 4 bases for V and 0 bases for J; bases not matched to a gene: 10. The CDR3 totals 19 residues. This CDR3 is CASSSLGTSGPSSYNEQFF. The CDR3, as DNA: TGTGCCAGCAGTTCCCTAGGGACTAGCGGGCCAAGCTCCTACAATGAGCAGTTCTTC.

In DNA, the CDR3 is TGTGCCATCAGTGGCAGTGGGCCAGGCTACAATGAGCAGTTCTTC. This codes for CAISGSGPGYNEQFF. This chain connects TRBV10-3 to TRBJ2-1; D gene ambiguous. Germline loops: CDR1 ENHRY, CDR2 SYGVKD. This CDR3 is 15 amino acids long. Trimming stripped 4 bases from V and 3 bases from J, with 13 bases between.

The chain joins TRBV20-1 to TRBJ2-2, with D perhaps TRBD2 (5 bases). Between the trimmed V and J ends, which lost 3 bases and 7 bases, there was a span of 15 bases. The CDR3 contains 14 residues. Germline V gene data show CDR1 as DFQATT and CDR2 as SNEGSKA (reference sequence). DNA of the CDR3: TGCAGTGCTAGGTTGGGGTGGAGCGGCGGGGAGCTGTTTTTT. Translation gives CSARLGWSGGELFF.

V is TRBV12-3 or TRBV12-4 and J is TRBJ1-1; D not certain. This CDR3 spans 16 amino acids. The V and J ends lost 3 bases and 4 bases respectively, with 18 bases between them. CDR3 residues: CASSFGPNSEGTEAFF. The CDR3 nucleotides are TGTGCCAGCAGTTTTGGACCGAATTCTGAAGGCACTGAAGCTTTCTTT.

This clonotype was counted a few times. V gene TRBV29-1 combines with J gene TRBJ2-1; D is possibly TRBD2 (5 bases). Germline CDR1 is SQVTM and CDR2 is ANQGSEA. The CDR3 spans 14 residues. V dropped 7 bases and J dropped 6 bases, with 19 bases sitting between them. This CDR3 reads CSGNNYPRVNEQFF. The DNA for the CDR3 is TGCAGCGGGAACAACTACCCGAGGGTCAATGAGCAGTTCTTC.

This rearrangement joins TRBV19 to TRBJ2-4, with a tentative D call TRBD2 (6 bases). Germline CDR1 reads LNHDA; CDR2 reads SQIVND (reference sequence). Trimming shortened V by 6 bases and J by 0 bases, and 15 bases separated the two germline ends. CDR3 size: 16 residues. The CDR3 bases are TGTGCCAGTAGGGACCAAGGTAGCGGAGCCAAAAACATTCAGTACTTC. It is translated as CASRDQGSGAKNIQYF. The variable domain in full, with the rest retrieved from reference TRBV19 and TRBJ2-4, is DGGITQSPKYLFRKEGQNVTLSCEQNLNHDAMYWYRQDPGQGLRLIYYSQIVNDFQKGDIAEGYSVSREKKESFPLTVTSAQKNPTAFYLCASRDQGSGAKNIQYFGAGTRLSVL.

There are a few counts of this clonotype. The rearrangement links TRBV5-1 to TRBJ2-3, with D uncertain. Trimming stripped 0 bases from V and 0 bases from J, with 5 bases between. The germline V gene encodes CDR1 SGHRS and CDR2 YFSETQ. The CDR3 covers 14 residues. The CDR3 spells CASSLGWSTDTQYF. The DNA for the CDR3 is TGCGCCAGCAGCTTGGGCTGGAGCACAGATACGCAGTATTTT.

This chain links TRBV5-1 with TRBJ2-1; D tentatively fits TRBD1 or TRBD2 (5 bases each). The CDR3 is made up of 18 amino acids. Trimming cost V 2 bases and J 3 bases, with 21 bases left between them. The germline V gene encodes CDR1 SGHRS and CDR2 YFSETQ. The CDR3 loop reads CASSLGTGATRFYNEQFF. As DNA, the CDR3 is TGCGCCAGCAGCTTAGGGACCGGGGCCACCCGGTTCTACAATGAGCAGTTCTTC. Full variable domain (missing parts from reference TRBV5-1 and TRBJ2-1): KAGVTQTPRYLIKTRGQQVTLSCSPISGHRSVSWYQQTPGQGLQFLFEYFSETQRNKGNFPGRFSGRQFSNSRSEMNVSTLELGDSALYLCASSLGTGATRFYNEQFFGPGTRLTVL.